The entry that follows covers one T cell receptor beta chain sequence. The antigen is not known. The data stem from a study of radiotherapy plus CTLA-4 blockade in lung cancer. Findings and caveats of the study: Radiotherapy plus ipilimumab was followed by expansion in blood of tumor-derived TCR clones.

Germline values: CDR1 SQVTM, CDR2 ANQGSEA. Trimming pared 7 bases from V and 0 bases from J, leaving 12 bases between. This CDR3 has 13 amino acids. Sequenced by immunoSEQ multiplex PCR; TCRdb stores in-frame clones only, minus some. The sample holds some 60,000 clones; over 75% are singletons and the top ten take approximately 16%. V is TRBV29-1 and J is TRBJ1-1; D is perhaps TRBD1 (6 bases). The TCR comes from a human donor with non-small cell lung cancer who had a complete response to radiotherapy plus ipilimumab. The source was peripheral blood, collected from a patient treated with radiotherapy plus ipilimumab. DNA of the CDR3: TGCAGCGGCTCAGGACAGTTGAACACTGAAGCTTTCTTT. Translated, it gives CSGSGQLNTEAFF.